This entry describes one T cell receptor (beta chain). Its specificity is unknown. This specimen includes other DNA sequences encoding the same CDR3. This entry comes from a study of T cell responses to AZD1222 COVID-19 vaccine. Study conclusions and caveats: Repertoires were sampled only after the peak T cell response. As reported, nearly half of all spike-specific TCRs target variant regions that are unmutated. Most donors were white British, females outnumbered males, and clonal diversity was possibly underestimated.

Libraries were prepared by immunoSEQ multiplex PCR; TCRdb keeps only in-frame clonotypes and omits some of them. Here the sample spans roughly 150,000 clones, 90% to 95% being singletons. CDR3 length: 14 residues. The germline CDR1 and CDR2 sequences are MDHEN and SYDVKM. V lost 3 bases and J 3 bases, leaving 8 bases between the germline ends. The starting material was peripheral blood, obtained 28 days after the second AZD1222 dose. The chain employs TRBV28 and TRBJ1-4; possible D gene TRBD1, 5 bases. This sequence originates from an adult who received the AZD1222 COVID-19 vaccine. CDR3 DNA sequence: TGTGCCAGCAGTTTCGGGGGATCTAATGAAAAACTGTTTTTT. Amino acids: CASSFGGSNEKLFF.